This T cell receptor (beta chain) derives from a study of human T cells and chemical hapten exposure. General study results and limits: It was expanded TCRs that formed significantly more large CDR3 similarity clusters than controls did. As the donors had alopecia, their immune response may differ from healthy people's.

The length of the CDR3 is 13 residues. Germline CDR1 MNHEY, CDR2 SVGAGI. Trimming removed 1 base from V and 9 bases from J; junction bases left unmatched: 1. To note about this clonotype: The target antigen is unknown.

The time point was: patch test 3, about 24 weeks after DPC sensitization. Sample treatment: therapeutic diphenylcyclopropenone sensitization with weekly scalp DPC. TCRdb analysed the RACE reads with MiXCR anew, one entry per CDR3 protein. The sample has more than 95,000 distinct CDR3 sequences; about 34% are singletons. The chain couples TRBV6-5 to TRBJ2-1; 9 nucleotides agree with TRBD2. The receptor comes from a man in his forties with alopecia areata. Some clones in this sample may be carry-over from other donors' samples. The source material was whole blood, sampled in connection with sensitization to the hapten diphenylcyclopropenone (DPC). The CDR3 coding sequence is TGTGCCAGCAGTTACTTAGCGGGAGTTGAGCAGTTCTTC. Residues: CASSYLAGVEQFF.